This TCR beta chain was found in a study of TIL therapy for anti-PD-1-resistant metastatic lung cancer. As regards this clone: Its cognate antigen is unknown.

Time point defined: pre-treatment sample, taken before nivolumab and TIL therapy. This was the immunoSEQ v3 assay. Generated by immunoSEQ multiplex PCR, the TCRdb table keeps only in-frame clones and is missing some. The sample holds 36,000 or so clones, over 70% seen once. Study conclusions and caveats: After infusion, TIL clonotypes partly replaced peripheral T cells and declined over months.

Sequencing was performed on blood, taken at baseline. The origin of this receptor is a person between 25 and 80 years old with non-small cell lung cancer.

In nucleotides, the CDR3 is TGTGCCAGCAGCCAAGATCGGGCAGCCATCTCTGGAAACACCATATATTTT. Protein sequence: CASSQDRAAISGNTIYF. The chain is built from TRBV14 and TRBJ1-3; D unclear. The V and J ends lost 0 bases and 0 bases respectively, with 12 bases between them. The CDR3 contains 17 residues. From germline, CDR1 is SGHDN and CDR2 FVKESK.